This entry lists 2 T cell receptor beta chains sequenced from one sample in a study of vaccination effects on CD4 cells after COVID-19. Data came from immunoSEQ multiplex PCR; TCRdb stores just in-frame clones and leaves some out. This repertoire shows about 40,000 clones, about 62% found once; its top ten account for about 8.4%. These receptors have no known antigen. Following 10 days of culture, CD4+ T cells were isolated. Of the BNT162b2 and mRNA-1273 vaccines, participants received two doses of one or the other. Sequencing used CD4+ T cells from PBMCs cultured without peptide, obtained after COVID-19 vaccination. The receptors stem from a human donor who received a COVID-19 vaccine.

This sequence joins TRBV15 and TRBJ1-2, with D tentatively TRBD1 (5 bases). The CDR3 length is 14 residues. The germline CDR1 and CDR2 sequences are LNHNV and YYDKDF (reference sequence). V was shortened by 8 bases and J by 3 bases, with 16 bases between the two germline ends. The CDR3 loop is CATRGEGKYYGYTF. The DNA of the CDR3 is TGTGCCACCCGTGGGGAGGGGAAGTACTATGGCTACACCTTC. The full variable domain, with the rest looked up from reference TRBV15 and TRBJ1-2, is DAMVIQNPRYQVTQFGKPVTLSCSQTLNHNVMYWYQQKSSQAPKLLFHYYDKDFNNEADTPDNFQSRRPNTSFCFLDIRSPGLGDTAMYLCATRGEGKYYGYTFGSGTRLTVV.

This rearrangement joins TRBV19 to TRBJ1-1; 7 bases agree with TRBD1. Germline CDR1 reads LNHDA; CDR2 reads SQIVND (reference sequence). V dropped 6 bases and J dropped 5; count of bases not matched to a gene: 9. The CDR3 contains 14 residues. This CDR3 is CASRTTGERTEAFF. DNA for the CDR3: TGTGCCAGTAGGACAACAGGGGAGAGGACTGAAGCTTTCTTT.